This TCR beta chain was obtained from a study of T cell responses to AZD1222 COVID-19 vaccine. Overall study: Timing groups of about 4 and about 12 weeks for second doses were pooled. General study findings and limits: Repertoires in all cases were sampled only once the peak T cell response had passed. Spike regions recognized by vaccine-associated CD4 TCRs spanned the protein, led by 160-218 and 743-854. Epitopes outside B.1.351 and B.1.1.7 mutated regions reportedly drew nearly half of spike TCRs.

Measured with immunoSEQ multiplex PCR; TCRdb has only the in-frame clones, and not every one. The repertoire includes about 99,000 clones, approximately 90% of them detected once, and approximately 2.9% sits in the top ten. Turning to this clone: Its specificity is unknown.

The V end was cut by 3 bases, the J end by 10 bases, with 10 bases between. Germline V gene lookup returns CDR1 SGDLS and CDR2 YYNGEE. The CDR3 spans 12 residues. The chain uses TRBV9 and TRBJ1-4; D gene ambiguous. The clonotype was recovered from an adult in good health. Sequenced here: peripheral blood, sampled on day 0 of AZD1222 vaccination. The DNA of the CDR3 is TGTGCCAGCAGCGCGGACTACGGAAAACTGTTTTTT. Protein product: CASSADYGKLFF.